The 8 T cell receptor beta chains below all came from one sample that was sequenced in a study of T cell responses to AZD1222 COVID-19 vaccine. Generated by immunoSEQ multiplex PCR, the TCRdb table keeps only in-frame clones and is missing some. Of around 140,000 clones detected, more than 85% appear once; the ten largest clones hold approximately 1.6%. This sample comprised peripheral blood, obtained on day 0 of AZD1222 vaccination. All receptors come from an adult in good health.

The rearrangement links TRBV7-6 to TRBJ2-7, with 9 positions matching TRBD2. From germline, CDR1 is SGHVS and CDR2 FNYEAQ. The length of the CDR3 is 15 residues. Germline trimming cut 1 base from V and 5 bases from J; bases unmatched to any gene: 6. CDR3 nucleotide sequence: TGTGCCAGCAGCTTAGAAGTAGCGGGAGCGAACGAGCAGTACTTC. Translated, it gives CASSLEVAGANEQYF. The whole variable domain, remainder taken from reference TRBV7-6 and TRBJ2-7, is GAGVSQSPRYKVTKRGQDVALRCDPISGHVSLYWYRQALGQGPEFLTYFNYEAQQDKSGLPNDRFSAERPEGSISTLTIQRTEQRDSAMYRCASSLEVAGANEQYFGPGTRLTVT.

The chain couples TRBV4-2 to TRBJ1-1; D unclear. The germline V and J ends were trimmed by 0 bases and 2 bases, with 7 bases remaining between them. The CDR3 covers 14 residues. CDR1 and CDR2 (germline): LGHNA, YNFKEQ. As DNA, the CDR3 is TGTGCCAGCAGCCAAGAGCTCGCTAACACTGAAGCTTTCTTT. Encoded protein: CASSQELANTEAFF.

The chain carries TRBV14 and TRBJ1-3; 9 bases align to TRBD1. J lost 2 bases, V lost 2 bases, and 10 bases had no gene match. The CDR3 has 18 residues. Per the germline V gene, CDR1 is SGHDN and CDR2 is FVKESK. Here the CDR3 reads CASSQLGDREGTGNTIYF. The CDR3 DNA sequence: TGTGCCAGCAGCCAATTGGGGGACAGGGAGGGGACTGGAAACACCATATATTTT.

The chain couples TRBV20-1 to TRBJ1-2; unclear D gene. Germline V lookup: CDR1 DFQATT, CDR2 SNEGSKA (reference sequence). This CDR3 is 11 amino acids long. Trimming took off 3 bases at V and 7 bases at J, with 9 bases between the two ends. CDR3 amino acids: CSASRAVGYTF. The CDR3 bases are TGCAGTGCTAGTAGGGCGGTTGGCTACACCTTC.

This chain joins TRBV6-5 and TRBJ2-7, with 7 nucleotides matching TRBD1. CDR3 length equals 15 residues. With 5 bases clipped from V and 4 bases from J, the junction kept 11 bases outside the gene matches. Looked up from germline, CDR1 is MNHEY and CDR2 is SVGAGI. The CDR3 coding sequence is TGTGCCAGCAGTCCCACCGGGACAGTACCTTACGAGCAGTACTTC. Its protein product is CASSPTGTVPYEQYF.

This clone was detected a few times. The rearrangement links TRBV11-2 to TRBJ1-4, with D possibly being TRBD1 (5 bases). V was trimmed by 5 bases and J by 7 bases, leaving 14 bases between them. This CDR3 is 14 amino acids long. Per the germline V gene, CDR1 is SGHAT and CDR2 is FQNNGV. CDR3 region: CASSPRGGSEKLFF. In DNA, the CDR3 is TGTGCCAGCAGCCCCCGTGGGGGGAGTGAAAAACTGTTTTTT.

This clone was recorded once. The CDR3 DNA follows: TGTGCCACCAGCAGAGATAAGGGTTTTAATCAGCCCCAGCATTTT. Translated: CATSRDKGFNQPQHF. The chain carries TRBV15 and TRBJ1-5; D call uncertain. V gave up 0 bases and J gave up 4 bases, with 10 bases separating them. Germline V CDR1 and CDR2: LNHNV, YYDKDF (reference sequence). The CDR3 consists of 15 residues.

The gene calls are TRBV7-9 and TRBJ1-2; a weak D match, TRBD1 (5 bases). The CDR3 totals 14 residues. V shed 1 base and J shed 3 bases, with 9 bases lying between them. Germline V lookup: CDR1 SEHNR, CDR2 FQNEAQ (reference sequence). Here the CDR3 reads CASSLEGDYYGYTF. The CDR3 DNA sequence: TGTGCCAGCAGCTTAGAAGGGGACTACTATGGCTACACCTTC.